Below, 11 T cell receptor beta chains from the same sample are listed, as sequenced in a study of cytomegalovirus exposure and HLA in healthy donors. Clones were read by immunoSEQ multiplex PCR, and TCRdb kept only the in-frame ones, dropping some. The sample has about 140,000 clones; 84% are singletons. Source material: PBMCs. The receptors were gathered from a woman between 25 and 40 years old in good health and CMV-seronegative.

The chain couples TRBV19 to TRBJ2-1; TRBD2 agrees at 9 bases. V shed 5 bases, J shed 9 bases, and the junction held 14 bases outside the gene matches. The CDR3 covers 16 residues. Germline-derived CDR1 and CDR2 are LNHDA and SQIVND (reference sequence). The CDR3 here is CASSRPGAGGPSEQFF. The CDR3 DNA is TGTGCCAGTAGTCGGCCCGGGGCGGGGGGGCCGAGTGAGCAGTTCTTC.

The chain employs TRBV5-1 and TRBJ1-6, with D tentatively TRBD1 (5 bases). CDR1 SGHRS and CDR2 YFSETQ come from the germline V gene. The CDR3 contains 14 residues. Trimming removed 4 bases at V and 7 bases at J, with 12 bases between. This CDR3 reads CASSETAWNSPLHF. The CDR3 region has the DNA TGCGCCAGCAGCGAGACAGCCTGGAATTCACCCCTCCACTTT.

The V call is TRBV5-6, the J call TRBJ1-1; 8 nucleotides align to TRBD1. CDR1 and CDR2 from the germline V gene are SGHDT and YYEEEE. With V trimmed by 4 bases and J by 5 bases, 4 bases remained unmatched. This CDR3 contains 13 residues. The CDR3 sequence: CASSQGAWTEAFF. In DNA form, the CDR3 reads TGTGCCAGCAGCCAGGGGGCTTGGACTGAAGCTTTCTTT.

In its sample, this clone was seen once. The chain has TRBV28 and TRBJ2-7; tentative D call: TRBD1 (7 bases). The germline V gene encodes CDR1 MDHEN and CDR2 SYDVKM. V lost 2 bases and J 4 bases, leaving 15 bases between the germline ends. The CDR3 extends over 15 amino acids. DNA for the CDR3: TGTGCCAGCAGTTTAGGCAGGGGGACTTATTACGAGCAGTACTTC. Protein: CASSLGRGTYYEQYF.

The chain combines TRBV7-9 with TRBJ1-3, with TRBD1 matching 7 bases. Germline assignment: CDR1 SEHNR and CDR2 FQNEAQ (reference sequence). The CDR3 loop spans 15 amino acids. After removal of 2 bases from V and 4 bases from J, the junction contained 5 bases not matched to a gene. The CDR3 nucleotides are TGTGCCAGCAGCTTACAGGGGGACATAGGAAACACCATATATTTT. Its protein product is CASSLQGDIGNTIYF.

The chain links TRBV11-2 to TRBJ1-2; D not resolved. Germline CDR1 is SGHAT and CDR2 is FQNNGV. The CDR3 length is 14 residues. Trimming took off 3 bases at V and 5 bases at J, with 13 bases between the two ends. CDR3 nucleotide sequence: TGTGCCAGCAGCTTGGCGGGTGGGTTTTATGGCTACACCTTC. Amino acid sequence: CASSLAGGFYGYTF. The complete variable domain, with remaining parts taken from reference TRBV11-2 and TRBJ1-2, reads EAGVAQSPRYKIIEKRQSVAFWCNPISGHATLYWYQQILGQGPKLLIQFQNNGVVDDSQLPKDRFSAERLKGVDSTLKIQPAKLEDSAVYLCASSLAGGFYGYTFGSGTRLTVV.

This clone was detected only a few times. This chain uses TRBV6-1 with TRBJ2-3; 7 bases are shared with TRBD2. V was clipped by 1 base and J by 3 bases; unmatched bases: 4. The CDR3 runs to 15 residues. CDR1 MNHNS and CDR2 SASEGT come from the germline V gene. The DNA of the CDR3 is TGTGCCAGCAGTGAAGGAGAGCGGGAAACAGATACGCAGTATTTT. Its translation: CASSEGERETDTQYF.

This chain links TRBV7-9 with TRBJ1-1; 7 bases line up with TRBD1. There are 16 residues in the CDR3. CDR1 is SEHNR, CDR2 FQNEAQ, per germline (reference sequence). The V gene end was trimmed by 5 bases and the J gene end by 1 base; junction bases not matched to a gene: 10. As DNA, the CDR3 is TGTGCCAGCAGCCCGCCTGGGACAGCCACGAACACTGAAGCTTTCTTT. It yields the protein CASSPPGTATNTEAFF.

This rearrangement joins TRBV2 to TRBJ1-1; D is unclear. This CDR3 region has 12 residues. The germline V gene has CDR1 SNHLY and CDR2 FYNNEI. With 11 bases removed from V and 1 base from J, the gap between germline ends came to 11 bases. CDR3 sequence reads: CASSRQNTEAFF. The CDR3 DNA sequence: TGTGCCTCAAGCAGGCAGAACACTGAAGCTTTCTTT.

The sample holds a few counts of this clone. The chain employs TRBV4-1 and TRBJ1-3, with a tentative D call TRBD1 (5 bases). The CDR3 is 16 amino acids. The V gene lost 3 bases and the J gene lost 1 base, with 13 bases spanning the gap. CDR1 and CDR2 from the germline V gene are MGHRA and YSYEKL. CDR3 DNA: TGCGCCAGCAGCCACCGACAGTTGGCATCTGGAAACACCATATATTTT. Residues: CASSHRQLASGNTIYF.

The genes are TRBV19 and TRBJ1-2; no reliable D call. CDR1 and CDR2 (germline): LNHDA, SQIVND (reference sequence). V lost 5 bases and J 0 bases, leaving 7 bases between the germline ends. The CDR3 spans 13 residues. CDR3 sequence (DNA): TGTGCCAGTAGTCCCCAGTCTAACTATGGCTACACCTTC. It encodes CASSPQSNYGYTF.